The source of this TCR beta chain is a study of multiple sclerosis patients with progressive multifocal leukoencephalopathy. V dropped 3 bases and J dropped 4 bases, with 9 bases sitting between them. The CDR3 is 13 amino acids. Germline values: CDR1 SGHAT, CDR2 FQNNGV. Measured with immunoSEQ multiplex PCR; TCRdb has only the in-frame clones, and not every one. Of 25,000 to 30,000 clones in the sample, approximately 90% were seen once. As for time point: before natalizumab initiation. The source is a human donor with multiple sclerosis. The specimen was PBMCs. The rearrangement joins TRBV11-2 to TRBJ2-5; D remains unclear. CDR3 amino acids: CASSFGLVETQYF. As DNA, the CDR3 is TGTGCCAGCAGCTTCGGGCTAGTAGAGACCCAGTACTTC.